Listed here is a single T cell receptor (beta chain). This entry comes from a study of T cells in localized non-small cell lung cancer. V was shortened by 8 bases and J by 2 bases, with 16 bases between the two germline ends. The CDR3 runs 15 residues. Per the germline V gene, CDR1 is MGHRA and CDR2 is YSYEKL. Here immunoSEQ multiplex PCR was the method, and the copy in TCRdb shows in-frame clones only, minus some. The table has 35,000 to 40,000 clones, 88% seen once. The chain uses TRBV4-1 and TRBJ2-1; D might be TRBD1 or TRBD2, each matching 6 bases. The TCR originated in a woman aged 35-75 years with stage I lung adenocarcinoma. This specimen was peripheral blood, taken before any cancer treatment. The CDR3: CASGTGRNPYNEQFF. Here the CDR3 DNA reads TGCGCCAGCGGTACAGGGAGGAACCCCTACAATGAGCAGTTCTTC.